This T cell receptor (beta chain) was documented in a study of blood T cell repertoires in COVID-19. As for the study in general: Material from acute and convalescent COVID-19 was sourced from the United States, Italy and Spain.

In the study's own analysis: How many nucleated cells were present was estimated from reference gene primer amplification. TCRdb's copy holds only in-frame clones and misses some; the assay was immunoSEQ multiplex PCR. That table furnishes V, J and clone size, whereas the DNA furnished D and trimming. Of just under 40,000 clones in the sample, less than 85% were seen once. The CDR3 is 19 residues long. The J segment lost 2 bases and the V segment lost 2 bases, leaving 11 bases of the junction unmatched. The germline CDR1 and CDR2 sequences are MGHRA and YSYEKL. The sequence was collected from a man in his sixties or seventies with acute or convalescent COVID-19. Source material: peripheral blood. The V call is TRBV4-1, the J call TRBJ2-6; 8 nucleotides align to TRBD1. The CDR3 DNA follows: TGCGCCAGCAGCCAATTTATAGGCAGGGGGCGGACTGGGGCCAACGTCCTGACTTTC. Its protein product is CASSQFIGRGRTGANVLTF.